This is a list of T cell receptor beta chains from one sample in a study of HIV-infected children after antiretroviral therapy interruption. TCRdb reprocessed the 3' RACE reads with MiXCR, giving one entry per CDR3 protein. Of about 40,000 distinct CDR3 sequences in the sample, 6.5% were seen once. This sample comprised CD45RA+ CD4+ T cells from PBMCs, pooled from several time points, obtained from a donor given antiretroviral therapy, either interrupted or continuous. These receptors came from a pool of human donors with HIV. CDR3s include the opening cysteine and the closing phenylalanine or tryptophan. A D gene is named only where the DNA matches it firmly. The size entry is marked missing in some rows and otherwise reads once, few, many or a size class.

CDR3 DNA	CDR3 protein	D gene	V gene	J gene	clone size	CDR3 length
TGTGCCAGCAGCTCGACAGACAGGGGGGGATCACCCCTCCACTTT	CASSSTDRGGSPLHF	TRBD1	TRBV7-1	TRBJ1-6	.	15
TGTGCCAGCTCACCACAGGGGGAAGAGACCCAGTACTTC	CASSPQGEETQYF	.	TRBV18	TRBJ2-5	many	13
TGTGCCAGCTCAATACGGTTGGGTTCTCACACAGATACGCAGTATTTT	CASSIRLGSHTDTQYF	.	TRBV18	TRBJ2-3	few	16
TGTGCCAGCAGCCAAGAGATCCGGGCGTATGAGCAGTTCTTC	CASSQEIRAYEQFF	.	TRBV3-1	TRBJ2-1	many	14
TGTGCCAGTAGTATGGGGAAATCTAAGGGTGGGAACACTGAAGCTTTCTTT	CASSMGKSKGGNTEAFF	.	TRBV19	TRBJ1-1	few	17
TGTGCCAGCAGCTTTCATGGACTAGCGTTCTACGAGCAGTACTTC	CASSFHGLAFYEQYF	TRBD2	TRBV7-2	TRBJ2-7	many	15
TGTGCCAGCAGTCCCTCGTCAATGGGGTTTGAGACCCAGTACTTC	CASSPSSMGFETQYF	.	TRBV6-6	TRBJ2-5	.	15
TGTGCAAGCAGCTTACACAGGGGAGATGAACAGTACTTC	CASSLHRGDEQYF	TRBD1	TRBV12-3/TRBV12-4	TRBJ2-7	many	13
TGCGCCAGCAGCGCCGGGACCCCGGGAGACGAGCAGTACTTC	CASSAGTPGDEQYF	.	TRBV5-1	TRBJ2-7	.	14
TGTGCCAGCTCACCCGGGACAGGGCGTGCGACTGAAGCTTTCTTT	CASSPGTGRATEAFF	TRBD1	TRBV18	TRBJ1-1	many	15
TGTGCCAGCAGTATACAGGGTGCTGAGCAGTTCTTC	CASSIQGAEQFF	.	TRBV19	TRBJ2-1	medium-sized	12
TGTGCCAGCAGGCCGAATTGGAACACTGAAGCTTTCTTT	CASRPNWNTEAFF	.	TRBV7-2	TRBJ1-1	few	13
TGTGCCAGCAGTTTTGGGGGACTAGCGGGGAGAGAGACCCAGTACTTC	CASSFGGLAGRETQYF	TRBD2	TRBV12-3/TRBV12-4	TRBJ2-5	many	16
TGTGCCACACACGGGACAGGGCAAGCTAACTATGGCTACACCTTC	CATHGTGQANYGYTF	TRBD1	TRBV10-3	TRBJ1-2	many	15
TGCAGCGTTATAAACCCGACAGGGCATGACACTGAAGCTTTCTTT	CSVINPTGHDTEAFF	TRBD1	TRBV29-1	TRBJ1-1	many	15
TGTGCCAGCAGCCTAAAGGGGGGCACAGATACGCAGTATTTT	CASSLKGGTDTQYF	.	TRBV5-4	TRBJ2-3	many	14
TGTGCCCCCAGCCTGAGCACAGATACGCAGTATTTT	CAPSLSTDTQYF	.	TRBV6-6	TRBJ2-3	many	12
TGTGCCAGCAGCTTAGGTTTCAGGGAATTTGAGCAGTTCTTC	CASSLGFREFEQFF	.	TRBV7-9	TRBJ2-1	many	14
TGTGCCAGCAGTATAGAGGGACAAAGCTCCTATGAACAGTACTTC	CASSIEGQSSYEQYF	.	TRBV19	TRBJ2-7	medium-sized	15
TGCGCCAGCAGCCAAGACCAGGGGGCCCACAGGAAAGCTTTCTTT	CASSQDQGAHRKAFF	TRBD1	TRBV4-3	TRBJ1-1	.	15
TGTGCCAGCAGTACCCCAGGGGCGAGTAGCACAGATACGCAGTATTTT	CASSTPGASSTDTQYF	.	TRBV28	TRBJ2-3	many	16
TGTGCCAGCAGCTTAGTTAGCCAGAACGGAAACACCATATATTTT	CASSLVSQNGNTIYF	.	TRBV7-2	TRBJ1-3	many	15
TGTGCCAGCAGCCGGACAGGGCATGAGCAGTTCTTC	CASSRTGHEQFF	TRBD1	TRBV7-3	TRBJ2-1	many	12
TGTGCCAGCTCACCCAGGGGTAGGAATGAAAAACTGTTTTTT	CASSPRGRNEKLFF	.	TRBV7-6	TRBJ1-4	many	14
TGTGCCAGTAGTACAGGACTAGCGGGAGATCTAAACATTCAGTACTTC	CASSTGLAGDLNIQYF	TRBD2	TRBV19	TRBJ2-4	few	16
TGTGCCAGCAGCTTATTTCTTTTAGAGCGGGAGAGGGAGCAGTACTTC	CASSLFLLEREREQYF	TRBD2	TRBV7-2	TRBJ2-7	few	16
TGTGCCAGCAGCCTCGGGACTGGGGGGTATGAACAGTACTTC	CASSLGTGGYEQYF	.	TRBV2	TRBJ2-7	many	14
TGTGCCAGCAGCCCAGGAGACAGGATACCCGGGGAGCTGTTTTTT	CASSPGDRIPGELFF	.	TRBV4-2	TRBJ2-2	many	15
TGTGCCAGCAGCCAAGATTTCAGGGGGACCCAGTACTTC	CASSQDFRGTQYF	.	TRBV14	TRBJ2-5	few	13
TGCAGCGTGGGGGGTGACAGGGGGGGCCCCTACGAGCAGTACTTC	CSVGGDRGGPYEQYF	TRBD1	TRBV29-1	TRBJ2-7	many	15
TGTGCCAGCAGTTTAGCCTGGGGAGATGCTGAGCAGTTCTTC	CASSLAWGDAEQFF	.	TRBV12-3/TRBV12-4	TRBJ2-1	many	14
TGTGCCAGCAGCTTAGACGGGACCATCTACGAGCAGTACTTC	CASSLDGTIYEQYF	.	TRBV7-2	TRBJ2-7	many	14